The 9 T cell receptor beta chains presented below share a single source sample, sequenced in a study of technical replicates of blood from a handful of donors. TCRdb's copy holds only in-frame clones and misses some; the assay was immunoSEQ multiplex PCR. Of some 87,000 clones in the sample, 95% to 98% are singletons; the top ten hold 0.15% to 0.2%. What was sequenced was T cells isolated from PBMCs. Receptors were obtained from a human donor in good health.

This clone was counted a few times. As DNA, the CDR3 is TGTGCCAGCAGAAACCGGGACATGAGATACGAGCAGTACTTC. Its protein is CASRNRDMRYEQYF. The V call is TRBV28, the J call TRBJ2-7; D might be TRBD1 (6 bases). There are 14 residues in the CDR3. Trimming shortened V by 6 bases and J by 4 bases, and 16 bases separated the two germline ends. Germline loops: CDR1 MDHEN, CDR2 SYDVKM.

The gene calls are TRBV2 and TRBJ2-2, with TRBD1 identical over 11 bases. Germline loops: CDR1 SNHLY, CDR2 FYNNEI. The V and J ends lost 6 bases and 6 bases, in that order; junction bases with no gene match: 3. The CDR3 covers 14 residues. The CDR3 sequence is CASSEGQGAGELFF. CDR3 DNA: TGTGCCAGCAGCGAGGGACAGGGGGCCGGGGAGCTGTTTTTT.

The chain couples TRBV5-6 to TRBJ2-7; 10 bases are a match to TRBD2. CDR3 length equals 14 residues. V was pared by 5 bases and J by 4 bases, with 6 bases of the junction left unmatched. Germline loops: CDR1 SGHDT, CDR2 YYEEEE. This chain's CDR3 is CASRRSGGLYEQYF. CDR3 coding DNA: TGTGCCAGCAGACGTAGCGGGGGGTTGTACGAGCAGTACTTC.

CDR3 coding DNA: TGCGCCAGCAGCTCCCAGGGGGCTAGGGACTATGGCTACACCTTC. Translation gives CASSSQGARDYGYTF. The rearrangement joins TRBV5-1 to TRBJ1-2; 8 nucleotides line up with TRBD1. The CDR3 sequence is 15 residues long. With V trimmed by 3 bases and J by 3 bases, 7 bases remained unmatched. The V gene's germline CDR1 is SGHRS and CDR2 YFSETQ.

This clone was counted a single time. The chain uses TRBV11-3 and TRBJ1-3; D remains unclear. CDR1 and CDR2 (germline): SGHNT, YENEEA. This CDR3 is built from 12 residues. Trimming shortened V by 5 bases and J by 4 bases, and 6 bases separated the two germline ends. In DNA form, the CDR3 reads TGTGCCAGCAGCGGAGAAGGAAACACCATATATTTT. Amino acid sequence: CASSGEGNTIYF.

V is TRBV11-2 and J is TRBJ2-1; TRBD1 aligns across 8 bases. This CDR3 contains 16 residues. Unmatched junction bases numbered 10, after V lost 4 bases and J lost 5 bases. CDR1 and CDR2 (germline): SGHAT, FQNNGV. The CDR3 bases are TGTGCCAGCAGCTCAACGACAGGGGTTAGGAACAATGAGCAGTTCTTC. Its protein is CASSSTTGVRNNEQFF.

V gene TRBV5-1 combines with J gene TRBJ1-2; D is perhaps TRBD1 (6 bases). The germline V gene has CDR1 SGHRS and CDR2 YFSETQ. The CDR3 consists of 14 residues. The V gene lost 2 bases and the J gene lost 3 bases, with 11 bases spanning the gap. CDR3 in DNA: TGCGCCAGCAGCTTCTCGGGACAAGACTATGGCTACACCTTC. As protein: CASSFSGQDYGYTF.

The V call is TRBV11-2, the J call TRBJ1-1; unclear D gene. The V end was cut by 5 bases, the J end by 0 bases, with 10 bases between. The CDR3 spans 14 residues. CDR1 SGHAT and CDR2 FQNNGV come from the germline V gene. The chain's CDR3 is CASSPRAMNTEAFF. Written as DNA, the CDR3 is TGTGCCAGCAGCCCGAGGGCTATGAACACTGAAGCTTTCTTT.

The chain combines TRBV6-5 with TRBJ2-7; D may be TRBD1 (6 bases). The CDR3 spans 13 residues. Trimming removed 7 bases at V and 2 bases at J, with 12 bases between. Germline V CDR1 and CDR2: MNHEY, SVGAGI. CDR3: CASKRTATYEQYF. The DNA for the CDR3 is TGTGCCAGCAAACGGACAGCTACCTACGAGCAGTACTTC.